This passage covers 20 T cell receptor beta chains from one sample sequenced in a study of CD8 T cells in Susac syndrome. RNA totalling about 0.5 to 1 ug underwent reverse transcription with random hexamers. Each CDR3 protein gets one entry after TCRdb re-called the immunoSEQ multiplex PCR reads with MiXCR. Altogether almost 450,000 distinct CDR3 sequences are present, approximately 85% being singletons, with the ten largest covering under 0.15%. The source material was CD8+ T cells from PBMCs. The receptors here all came from a human donor with multiple sclerosis.

The chain carries TRBV7-6 and TRBJ1-5; D gene ambiguous. Per the germline V gene, CDR1 is SGHVS and CDR2 is FNYEAQ. V was shortened by 5 bases and J by 5 bases, with 13 bases between the two germline ends. This CDR3 has 14 residues. Here the CDR3 reads CASSPVEGDQPQHF. CDR3 bases: TGTGCCAGCAGCCCCGTGGAGGGAGATCAGCCCCAGCATTTT.

This rearrangement joins TRBV5-1 to TRBJ2-7; 12 bases fit TRBD1. This CDR3 spans 15 amino acids. V trimming: 3 bases; J trimming: 2 bases; junction bases outside the gene matches: 3. Germline V gene sequence: CDR1 SGHRS, CDR2 YFSETQ. The CDR3 DNA reads TGCGCCAGCAGCTGGGGGACAGGGGGCCCCTACGAGCAGTACTTC. It encodes CASSWGTGGPYEQYF.

The chain couples TRBV27 to TRBJ2-7; D assignment may be TRBD1 or TRBD2 (5 bases each). The ends were cut back, 6 bases at V and 2 bases at J, with 17 bases in the middle. CDR3 length: 15 amino acids. Germline values: CDR1 MNHEY, CDR2 SMNVEV (reference sequence). This CDR3 reads CASSLSGPSPYEQYF. Written as DNA, the CDR3 is TGTGCCAGCAGCCTCTCGGGGCCATCCCCCTACGAGCAGTACTTC.

The chain recombines TRBV28 with TRBJ2-7, with D unresolved. The V gene lost 3 bases and the J gene lost 3 bases, with 12 bases spanning the gap. Germline V gene sequence: CDR1 MDHEN, CDR2 SYDVKM. The CDR3 has 14 amino acids. The CDR3 nucleotides read TGTGCCAGCAGTTTGGATGGTTTTGGCTACGAGCAGTACTTC. Protein product: CASSLDGFGYEQYF. Full variable domain (outside the CDR3, taken from reference TRBV28 and TRBJ2-7): DVKVTQSSRYLVKRTGEKVFLECVQDMDHENMFWYRQDPGLGLRLIYFSYDVKMKEKGDIPEGYSVSREKKERFSLILESASTNQTSMYLCASSLDGFGYEQYFGPGTRLTVT.

The J gene is TRBJ2-5, the V gene TRBV20-1; D might be TRBD1 or TRBD2, each matching 5 bases. From germline, CDR1 is DFQATT and CDR2 SNEGSKA (reference sequence). The ends were cut back, 6 bases at V and 4 bases at J, with 24 bases in the middle. There are 16 residues in the CDR3. The CDR3 DNA sequence: TGCAGTGCCCCAGACGATCTTGAGGGGTCCGGAGAGACCCAGTACTTC. This gives the protein CSAPDDLEGSGETQYF.

This chain uses TRBV10-2 with TRBJ2-2, with D tentatively TRBD2 (5 bases). Per the germline V gene, CDR1 is WSHSY and CDR2 is SAAADI. The CDR3 loop spans 17 amino acids. Trimming cost V 6 bases and J 0 bases, with 17 bases left between them. Written as DNA, the CDR3 is TGCGCCAGCAGCTCTAGACGCGGGCACTCGAACACCGGGGAGCTGTTTTTT. This sequence encodes CASSSRRGHSNTGELFF.

The chain couples TRBV19 to TRBJ1-1; D perhaps matches TRBD1 (5 bases). With 5 bases removed from V and 4 bases from J, the gap between germline ends came to 11 bases. Germline V gene sequence: CDR1 LNHDA, CDR2 SQIVND (reference sequence). The CDR3 extends over 13 amino acids. CDR3 nucleotides: TGTGCCAGTAGTGATCGAAGGGGCACTGAAGCTTTCTTT. Amino acid sequence: CASSDRRGTEAFF. Full variable domain (rest looked up from reference TRBV19 and TRBJ1-1): DGGITQSPKYLFRKEGQNVTLSCEQNLNHDAMYWYRQDPGQGLRLIYYSQIVNDFQKGDIAEGYSVSREKKESFPLTVTSAQKNPTAFYLCASSDRRGTEAFFGQGTRLTVV.

The rearrangement joins TRBV12-3 or TRBV12-4 to TRBJ1-4; D not certain. Trimming left V 5 bases short and J 7 bases short, with 14 bases between. This CDR3 is built from 14 residues. CDR3 nucleotide sequence: TGTGCCAGCAGTACCGGGCCTCCTGGTGAAAAACTGTTTTTT. Residues: CASSTGPPGEKLFF.

The CDR3 is CASSRGIGPTGELFF. The CDR3 coding sequence is TGTGCCAGCAGTCGGGGAATAGGACCCACCGGGGAGCTGTTTTTT. The chain is built from TRBV27 and TRBJ2-2, with D tentatively TRBD2 (5 bases). The V end was cut by 5 bases, the J end by 4 bases, with 14 bases between. Germline lookup yields CDR1 MNHEY and CDR2 SMNVEV (reference sequence). The CDR3 has 15 residues.

The rearrangement links TRBV10-2 to TRBJ2-7, with a weak D call TRBD1 (6 bases). CDR1 WSHSY and CDR2 SAAADI come from the germline V gene. V was shortened by 2 bases and J by 7 bases, with 15 bases between the two germline ends. The CDR3 is 14 residues long. The CDR3 DNA reads TGCGCCAGCAGTGAGCCGCAGGGGCCGAGGGAGCAGTACTTC. Residues: CASSEPQGPREQYF.

This rearrangement joins TRBV4-1 to TRBJ2-7, with 11 positions matching TRBD2. The CDR3 has 15 amino acids. Per germline, CDR1 MGHRA and CDR2 YSYEKL. V lost 1 base and J lost 6; bases outside the gene matches: 5. In DNA form, the CDR3 reads TGCGCCAGCAGCCAAGTAGGGACTAGCGGCATCGAGCAGTACTTC. Encoded protein: CASSQVGTSGIEQYF.

This chain connects TRBV2 to TRBJ1-6; 11 bases align to TRBD1. The germline V gene encodes CDR1 SNHLY and CDR2 FYNNEI. J lost 8 bases, V lost 7 bases, and 1 base had no gene match. The CDR3 sequence is 13 residues long. DNA of the CDR3: TGTGCCAGCACGGGACAGGGGGATTCACCCCTCCACTTT. Translated, it gives CASTGQGDSPLHF.

V and J are TRBV27 and TRBJ2-3; 11 bases match TRBD2. Trimming at V came to 6 bases and at J to 4 bases, leaving 12 bases not matched to a gene. Germline V gives CDR1 MNHEY, CDR2 SMNVEV (reference sequence). The CDR3 contains 17 residues. CDR3 in amino acids: CASRKLLAGGPADTQYF. In nucleotides, the CDR3 is TGTGCCAGCAGGAAGTTATTAGCGGGAGGGCCCGCAGATACGCAGTATTTT.

With regard to this clonotype: One junction end disagrees with the germline gene, perhaps due to a read error. This sequence joins TRBV19 and TRBJ1-4; 7 bases fit TRBD1. The germline V gene encodes CDR1 LNHDA and CDR2 SQIVND (reference sequence). The length of the CDR3 is 13 residues. Here the CDR3 reads CASTGTANEKLLF. The DNA of the CDR3 is TGTGCCAGTACCGGGACAGCTAATGAAAAACTGCTTTTT.

This chain uses TRBV19 with TRBJ1-5; no clear D. V lost 2 bases and J lost 0, with 8 bases in between. This CDR3 is 15 amino acids long. CDR1 LNHDA and CDR2 SQIVND come from the germline V gene (reference sequence). CDR3 nucleotides: TGTGCCAGTAGTATAATAGGGAATAGCAATCAGCCCCAGCATTTT. Amino acid sequence: CASSIIGNSNQPQHF. The full variable domain, in which reference TRBV19 and TRBJ1-5 provide the parts outside the CDR3, is DGGITQSPKYLFRKEGQNVTLSCEQNLNHDAMYWYRQDPGQGLRLIYYSQIVNDFQKGDIAEGYSVSREKKESFPLTVTSAQKNPTAFYLCASSIIGNSNQPQHFGDGTRLSIL.

The chain carries TRBV23-1 and TRBJ1-5; the D is unclear. TRBV23-1 qualifies as an ORF whose function is uncertain. This CDR3 comprises 19 residues. Trimming took off 6 bases at V and 1 base at J, with 25 bases between the two ends. In DNA form, the CDR3 reads TGCGCCAGCAGACAAATGGAAAGGCATTGCCGGAAAAGCAATCAGCCCCAGCATTTT. This translates into CASRQMERHCRKSNQPQHF.

The V and J genes are TRBV4-1 and TRBJ2-7; 11 bases align to TRBD1. The trim removed 5 bases at V and 2 bases at J, leaving 8 bases unmatched. The germline CDR1 and CDR2 sequences are MGHRA and YSYEKL. This CDR3 spans 16 amino acids. CDR3 in DNA: TGCGCCAGCAGCTCACTCCCGGGACAGGGGGCCTACGAGCAGTACTTC. This translates into CASSSLPGQGAYEQYF.

Note on this clonotype: An end of the junction differs from the germline gene, which may be a read error. V usage is TRBV4-1 and J usage is TRBJ1-1, with a weak D call TRBD1 (5 bases). The CDR3 contains 14 residues. In germline, CDR1 is MGHRA, CDR2 YSYEKL. CDR3 residues: CASTQRGGNTEAFF. The DNA of the CDR3 is TGCGCCAGCACCCAAAGGGGAGGGAACACTGAAGCTTTCTTT.

The chain carries TRBV19 and TRBJ1-5; 8 bases map to TRBD1. CDR3 length: 13 residues. Germline CDR1 is LNHDA and CDR2 is SQIVND (reference sequence). Trimming cost V 11 bases and J 3 bases; bases outside gene matches: 6. The CDR3 here is CAGGQGLNQPQHF. The CDR3, as DNA: TGTGCCGGAGGACAGGGCCTCAATCAGCCCCAGCATTTT.

This clonotype was observed a few times. V gene TRBV27 combines with J gene TRBJ2-7; no firm D call. The germline V gene has CDR1 MNHEY and CDR2 SMNVEV (reference sequence). V gave up 3 bases and J gave up 3 bases, with 9 bases separating them. There are 13 residues in the CDR3. This chain's CDR3 is CASSFGTDYEQYF. DNA for the CDR3: TGTGCCAGCAGTTTTGGCACAGACTACGAGCAGTACTTC.